The next 22 T cell receptor beta chains were all read from a single sample in a study of blood T cell repertoires in COVID-19. Measured with immunoSEQ multiplex PCR; TCRdb has only the in-frame clones, and not every one. This table has approximately 190,000 clones, roughly four fifths appearing once. The specimen was peripheral blood. These receptors were collected from a woman aged 35 to 49 with acute or convalescent COVID-19.

The CDR3: CASSQGQGMAFF. CDR3 in DNA: TGTGCCAGCAGCCAGGGACAGGGAATGGCTTTCTTT. This rearrangement joins TRBV7-3 to TRBJ1-1, with 9 nucleotides matching TRBD1. This CDR3 is built from 12 residues. The V gene's germline CDR1 is SGHTA and CDR2 FQGTGA. The ends lost 5 bases at V and 11 bases at J; junction bases unmatched: 6.

This chain uses TRBV5-1 with TRBJ2-1; 8 bases are shared with TRBD2. The V gene's germline CDR1 is SGHRS and CDR2 YFSETQ. This CDR3 has 14 residues. V shed 3 bases and J 8 bases; nucleotides not matched to a gene: 7. CDR3 in amino acids: CASSSGTSLYEQFF. In nucleotides, the CDR3 is TGCGCCAGCAGCTCCGGGACTAGTCTCTATGAGCAGTTCTTC.

The chain carries TRBV3-1 (or the pseudogene TRBV3-2) and TRBJ1-2; possible D gene TRBD1, 6 bases. The V gene's germline CDR1 is LGHDT and CDR2 YNNKEL (reference sequence). V lost 2 bases, J lost 6 bases, and 10 bases lay in between. The CDR3 length is 13 residues. CDR3 loop: CASSQTQGNGYTF. The CDR3 coding sequence is TGTGCCAGCAGCCAAACACAGGGAAATGGCTACACCTTC.

CDR3 DNA sequence: TGTGCCAGCTCAAAGCCGCTCTCAGGGGATGGTGGCTACACCTTC. Translation gives CASSKPLSGDGGYTF. V is TRBV18 and J is TRBJ1-2, with a possible D match to TRBD1 (6 bases). Germline CDR1 is KGHSH and CDR2 is LQKENI. This CDR3 has 15 residues. Between the trimmed V and J ends, which lost 5 bases and 7 bases, there was a span of 20 bases.

The V call is TRBV5-1, the J call TRBJ2-1, with 7 bases identical to TRBD2. V lost 0 bases and J lost 8; bases outside the gene matches: 8. Germline-derived CDR1 and CDR2 are SGHRS and YFSETQ. The CDR3 is 15 residues long. The CDR3 DNA is TGCGCCAGCAGCTTGGGTGGGCGGGAGTTGCATGAGCAGTTCTTC. Protein sequence: CASSLGGRELHEQFF.

The chain is built from TRBV6-5 and TRBJ1-5; possible D gene TRBD1, 5 bases. This CDR3 contains 14 residues. The germline V gene has CDR1 MNHEY and CDR2 SVGAGI. The V end was cut by 6 bases, the J end by 3 bases, with 12 bases between. This CDR3 is CASSPTATNQPQHF. CDR3 in DNA: TGTGCCAGCAGCCCGACAGCTACCAATCAGCCCCAGCATTTT.

The CDR3 DNA reads as TGTGCCAGCAGTCTTACAGGTTCTGTCGGAAACACCATATATTTT. Translating it yields CASSLTGSVGNTIYF. The chain uses TRBV7-9 and TRBJ1-3, with D tentatively TRBD1 (5 bases). Germline CDR1 SEHNR, CDR2 FQNEAQ (reference sequence). CDR3 length: 15 amino acids. The germline V and J ends were trimmed by 6 bases and 4 bases, with 16 bases remaining between them.

The chain couples TRBV6-2 or TRBV6-3 to TRBJ1-4; 9 nucleotides line up with TRBD1. After removal of 2 bases from V and 8 bases from J, the junction contained 9 bases not matched to a gene. This CDR3 is built from 16 residues. CDR1 and CDR2 (germline): MNHEY, SVGEGT. CDR3 bases: TGTGCCAGCAGTTACCTACCGGGACAGGGAAAGGAAAAACTGTTTTTT. Residues: CASSYLPGQGKEKLFF.

The chain joins TRBV7-2 to TRBJ2-3; the D gene is possibly TRBD1 (7 bases). Trimming cost V 5 bases and J 0 bases, with 15 bases left between them. Germline lookup yields CDR1 SGHTA and CDR2 FQGNSA. The CDR3 has 16 amino acids. The CDR3 region is CASSTRQGGSTDTQYF. CDR3 nucleotide sequence: TGTGCCAGCAGCACCCGACAGGGAGGAAGCACAGATACGCAGTATTTT. Combining the CDR3 with reference TRBV7-2 and TRBJ2-3 gives the whole variable domain GAGVSQSPSNKVTEKGKDVELRCDPISGHTALYWYRQSLGQGLEFLIYFQGNSAPDKSGLPSDRFSAERTGGSVSTLTIQRTQQEDSAVYLCASSTRQGGSTDTQYFGPGTRLTVL.

The CDR3 DNA sequence: TGTGCCAGCAGCCAGGCGCTCCCCAGTTGGAGGTACGAGCAGTACTTC. This translates into CASSQALPSWRYEQYF. The V call is TRBV3-1 (or the pseudogene TRBV3-2), the J call TRBJ2-7; possibly TRBD2 for D (5 bases). The CDR3 loop spans 16 amino acids. The V and J ends lost 3 bases and 4 bases respectively, with 19 bases between them. From germline, CDR1 is LGHDT and CDR2 YNNKEL (reference sequence).

In this sample, this clone turned up once. The V call is TRBV6-5, the J call TRBJ1-5, with D unclear. This CDR3 has 10 amino acids. V was cut by 8 bases and J by 10 bases, with 9 bases left in between. Per germline, CDR1 MNHEY and CDR2 SVGAGI. This CDR3 reads CASGRTPQHF. CDR3 sequence (DNA): TGTGCCAGCGGCAGGACTCCCCAGCATTTT.

The chain couples TRBV25-1 to TRBJ2-2; no reliable D call. Germline V gives CDR1 MGHDK, CDR2 SYGVNS. Trimming stripped 0 bases from V and 5 bases from J, with 13 bases between. The CDR3 consists of 16 residues. CDR3 protein: CASSEYSARFTGELFF. CDR3 DNA: TGTGCCAGCAGTGAATATTCCGCACGGTTTACCGGGGAGCTGTTTTTT.

The chain is built from TRBV7-9 and TRBJ1-2; 7 bases are shared with TRBD1. The CDR3 totals 12 residues. With 5 bases clipped from V and 8 bases from J, the junction kept 5 bases outside the gene matches. Germline V gene sequence: CDR1 SEHNR, CDR2 FQNEAQ (reference sequence). The CDR3 here is CASSEGAKGYTF. The CDR3 DNA reads as TGTGCCAGCAGCGAGGGGGCGAAGGGCTACACCTTC.

The chain uses TRBV29-1 and TRBJ2-2, with D unclear. Germline V gene sequence: CDR1 SQVTM, CDR2 ANQGSEA. Trimming pared 3 bases from V and 5 bases from J, leaving 13 bases between. This CDR3 comprises 14 residues. The CDR3 sequence is CSVEARPKTGELFF. The CDR3 nucleotides read TGCAGCGTTGAGGCTAGACCCAAAACCGGGGAGCTGTTTTTT.

The chain is built from TRBV28 and TRBJ1-3, with D possibly matching TRBD1 (6 bases). Looked up from germline, CDR1 is MDHEN and CDR2 is SYDVKM. Trimming stripped 8 bases from V and 7 bases from J, with 18 bases between. The length of the CDR3 is 14 residues. CDR3 sequence: CASSNSGGDNTIYF. DNA for the CDR3: TGTGCCAGCTCAAACAGTGGGGGCGACAACACCATATATTTT.

The rearrangement joins TRBV25-1 to TRBJ2-3, with TRBD2 matching 7 bases. V dropped 5 bases and J dropped 0; count of bases not matched to a gene: 2. Germline V CDR1 and CDR2: MGHDK, SYGVNS. The CDR3 is 14 amino acids. CDR3 loop: CASSLAVSTDTQYF. The CDR3 DNA follows: TGTGCCAGCAGTCTAGCGGTGAGCACAGATACGCAGTATTTT.

V gene TRBV6-5 combines with J gene TRBJ1-4, with D unclear. Germline CDR1 MNHEY, CDR2 SVGAGI. CDR3 length: 15 amino acids. The V end lost 4 bases, the J end lost 0 bases, and 9 bases lay between the germline ends. Here the CDR3 reads CASSFEGATNEKLFF. For the CDR3, the DNA is TGTGCCAGCAGTTTTGAGGGAGCAACTAATGAAAAACTGTTTTTT.

The chain uses TRBV11-2 and TRBJ2-1; tentative D call: TRBD1 (5 bases). V gave up 5 bases and J gave up 4 bases, with 15 bases separating them. CDR3 length equals 15 residues. CDR1 is SGHAT, CDR2 FQNNGV, per germline. In nucleotides, the CDR3 is TGTGCCAGCAGCCTCCCCCTGGGGCTATACAATGAGCAGTTCTTC. Protein sequence: CASSLPLGLYNEQFF.

This chain connects TRBV7-9 to TRBJ2-1; the match to TRBD2 covers 16 bases. V trimming: 5 bases; J trimming: 4 bases; junction bases outside the gene matches: 11. In germline, CDR1 is SEHNR, CDR2 FQNEAQ (reference sequence). This CDR3 is built from 19 residues. CDR3: CASSPRAGTSGRGYNEQFF. The CDR3 DNA sequence: TGTGCCAGCAGCCCTCGGGCGGGGACTAGCGGGAGGGGGTACAATGAGCAGTTCTTC.

The chain carries TRBV5-1 and TRBJ1-1; D is unresolved. Trimming removed 0 bases at V and 1 base at J, with 7 bases between. This CDR3 region has 14 residues. Germline CDR1 SGHRS, CDR2 YFSETQ. CDR3 in amino acids: CASSLGLPNTEAFF. The CDR3 DNA sequence: TGCGCCAGCAGCTTGGGACTCCCGAACACTGAAGCTTTCTTT.

In DNA, the CDR3 is TGTGCCAGCAGCCAAGAAGCCCTCGGGGGGGCACCCACAGATACGCAGTATTTT. Amino acids: CASSQEALGGAPTDTQYF. The chain combines TRBV3-1 (or the pseudogene TRBV3-2) with TRBJ2-3; 8 bases are a match to TRBD2. Germline values: CDR1 LGHDT, CDR2 YNNKEL (reference sequence). Trimming cost V 0 bases and J 2 bases; bases outside gene matches: 10. The CDR3 has 18 residues.

The CDR3 sequence is CASSLTSLGGGELFF. DNA of the CDR3: TGCGCCAGCAGTTTGACTAGCTTAGGAGGCGGGGAGCTGTTTTTT. The chain couples TRBV5-1 to TRBJ2-2; 7 bases map to TRBD2. Germline-derived CDR1 and CDR2 are SGHRS and YFSETQ. This CDR3 spans 15 amino acids. V was clipped by 5 bases and J by 7 bases; unmatched bases: 11. Complete variable domain (other parts from reference TRBV5-1 and TRBJ2-2): KAGVTQTPRYLIKTRGQQVTLSCSPISGHRSVSWYQQTPGQGLQFLFEYFSETQRNKGNFPGRFSGRQFSNSRSEMNVSTLELGDSALYLCASSLTSLGGGELFFGEGSRLTVL.